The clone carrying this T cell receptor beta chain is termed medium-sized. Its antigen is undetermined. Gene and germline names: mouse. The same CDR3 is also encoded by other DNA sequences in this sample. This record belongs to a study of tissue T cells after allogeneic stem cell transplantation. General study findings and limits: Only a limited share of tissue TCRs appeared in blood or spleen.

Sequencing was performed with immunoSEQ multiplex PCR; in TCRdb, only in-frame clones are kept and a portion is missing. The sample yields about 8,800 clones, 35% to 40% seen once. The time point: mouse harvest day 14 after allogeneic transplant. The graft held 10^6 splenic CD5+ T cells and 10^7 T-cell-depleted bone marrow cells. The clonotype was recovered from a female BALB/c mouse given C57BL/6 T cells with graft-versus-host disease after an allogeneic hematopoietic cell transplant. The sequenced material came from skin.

The DNA read from the CDR3 is TGTGCCAGCAGTCCGGGACAGTATGAACAGTAC. Its protein is CASSPGQYEQY. The whole CDR3 protein reads CASSPGQYEQYF. The gene calls are TRBV26 and TRBJ2-7; 7 bases map to TRBD1. The CDR3 end is not reached by the read, which stops 1 residue before it; the germline J gene fills it in. Per the germline V gene, CDR1 is KGHPV and CDR2 is FQNQEV (reference sequence). The ends lost 4 bases at V and 4 bases at J; junction bases unmatched: 1. This CDR3 comprises 12 residues.